These 7 T cell receptor beta chains were sequenced from one sample in a study of brain metastases from non-small cell lung cancer. TCRdb's table, derived via immunoSEQ multiplex PCR, lists solely in-frame clones and lacks some. The sample has 1,500 to 2,000 clones; 88% are singletons. Sample: tissue from a brain metastasis. All receptors derive from a donor over 35 with non-small cell lung cancer.

The J gene is TRBJ2-7, the V gene TRBV2; D unresolved. Trimming pared 4 bases from V and 2 bases from J, leaving 9 bases between. This CDR3 region has 13 residues. Per the germline V gene, CDR1 is SNHLY and CDR2 is FYNNEI. CDR3 in DNA: TGTGCCAGCAGTGGGTCGGTCCCCTACGAGCAGTACTTC. Translation gives CASSGSVPYEQYF.

Notes on this clone: The sample holds other DNA sequences that translate to the same CDR3. V gene TRBV7-9 combines with J gene TRBJ2-4; D possibly corresponds to TRBD1 (5 bases). Germline V gene lookup returns CDR1 SEHNR and CDR2 FQNEAQ (reference sequence). V shed 1 base and J shed 4 bases, with 14 bases lying between them. The CDR3 consists of 16 residues. The CDR3 reads CASSLGQRVAKNIQYF. CDR3 nucleotides: TGTGCCAGCAGCTTAGGACAGCGAGTAGCTAAAAACATTCAGTACTTC.

The chain couples TRBV19 to TRBJ2-7; D perhaps matches TRBD2 (7 bases). The germline V gene has CDR1 LNHDA and CDR2 SQIVND (reference sequence). V was trimmed by 5 bases and J by 3 bases, leaving 14 bases between them. The CDR3 has 14 residues. The CDR3 is CASSEGGQLYEQYF. The DNA for the CDR3 is TGTGCCAGTAGTGAGGGGGGGCAACTCTACGAGCAGTACTTC. Full variable domain (rest looked up from reference TRBV19 and TRBJ2-7): DGGITQSPKYLFRKEGQNVTLSCEQNLNHDAMYWYRQDPGQGLRLIYYSQIVNDFQKGDIAEGYSVSREKKESFPLTVTSAQKNPTAFYLCASSEGGQLYEQYFGPGTRLTVT.

The chain couples TRBV7-2 to TRBJ2-3; 8 bases line up with TRBD2. With V trimmed by 6 bases and J by 3 bases, 8 bases remained unmatched. CDR3 length equals 15 residues. Germline values: CDR1 SGHTA, CDR2 FQGNSA. CDR3 coding DNA: TGTGCCAGCAGTCCCTCAGCGGGGGATACAGATACGCAGTATTTT. Its translation is CASSPSAGDTDTQYF.

This chain uses TRBV25-1 with TRBJ1-3; 8 nucleotides agree with TRBD1. Germline lookup yields CDR1 MGHDK and CDR2 SYGVNS. Unmatched junction bases numbered 7, after V lost 3 bases and J lost 0 bases. This CDR3 is 17 amino acids long. CDR3 nucleotide sequence: TGTGCCAGCAGTGACTGGACAGGGACAGGCTCTGGAAACACCATATATTTT. It translates to CASSDWTGTGSGNTIYF. The whole variable domain, remainder taken from reference TRBV25-1 and TRBJ1-3, is EADIYQTPRYLVIGTGKKITLECSQTMGHDKMYWYQQDPGMELHLIHYSYGVNSTEKGDLSSESTVSRIRTEHFPLTLESARPSHTSQYLCASSDWTGTGSGNTIYFGEGSWLTVV.

The genes are TRBV27 and TRBJ1-2; weak D call: TRBD1 (5 bases). CDR3 size: 13 residues. Trimming took off 6 bases at V and 3 bases at J, with 11 bases between the two ends. Germline lookup yields CDR1 MNHEY and CDR2 SMNVEV (reference sequence). The CDR3 spells CASSRDSYYGYTF. The CDR3 DNA follows: TGTGCCAGCAGCAGGGACTCGTACTATGGCTACACCTTC.

The chain recombines TRBV24-1 with TRBJ2-2; D gene unclear. Trimming took off 8 bases at V and 0 bases at J, with 9 bases between the two ends. This CDR3 is 14 amino acids long. The V gene's germline CDR1 is KGHDR and CDR2 SFDVKD. This CDR3 is CATTSGSNTGELFF. CDR3 DNA sequence: TGTGCCACCACCAGTGGGTCGAACACCGGGGAGCTGTTTTTT.